These 12 T cell receptor beta chains came from one sample sequenced in a study of circulating and synovial CD4+ cells in juvenile arthritis. The table came from immunoSEQ multiplex PCR; TCRdb's copy has only in-frame clones and leaves some out. The sample shows about 16,000 clones, approximately 89% of them seen only once. Sequencing was carried out using CD4+ T cells from blood. The receptors stem from a human donor with juvenile idiopathic arthritis.

The DNA of the CDR3 is TGTGCCAGCACCGGAGCCAGGGGGCCTGAAAAACTGTTTTTT. This translates into CASTGARGPEKLFF. V gene TRBV7-9 combines with J gene TRBJ1-4, with 8 positions matching TRBD1. Trimming took 7 bases from V and 7 from J; bases not matched to a gene: 8. Germline V gene sequence: CDR1 SEHNR, CDR2 FQNEAQ (reference sequence). The CDR3 has 14 amino acids.

The V call is TRBV21-1, the J call TRBJ1-1. TRBV21-1 is a known pseudogene. The CDR3 is made up of 14 amino acids. As DNA, the CDR3 is TGTGCCAGCAGCAAAGGGAGAATGAACACTGAAGCTTTCTTT. It yields the protein CASSKGRMNTEAFF.

The chain combines TRBV5-1 with TRBJ2-3; 10 bases agree with TRBD2. The CDR3 has 15 amino acids. V gave up 4 bases and J gave up 2 bases; unmatched junction bases: 4. The germline V gene encodes CDR1 SGHRS and CDR2 YFSETQ. The CDR3 DNA sequence: TGCGCCAGCAGCGTAGCGGGGGGAGACACAGATACGCAGTATTTT. It codes for CASSVAGGDTDTQYF.

This chain joins TRBV5-4 and TRBJ2-3, with a possible D match to TRBD2 (6 bases). The CDR3 is made up of 16 amino acids. The germline gives CDR1 SGHNT, CDR2 YYREEE (reference sequence). Trimming pared 0 bases from V and 0 bases from J, leaving 11 bases between. For the CDR3, the DNA is TGTGCCAGCAGCTTGGAGGTAGCGGTGAGCACAGATACGCAGTATTTT. Protein: CASSLEVAVSTDTQYF. The full variable domain, with the rest looked up from reference TRBV5-4 and TRBJ2-3, is ETGVTQSPTHLIKTRGQQVTLRCSSQSGHNTVSWYQQALGQGPQFIFQYYREEENGRGNFPPRFSGLQFPNYSSELNVNALELDDSALYLCASSLEVAVSTDTQYFGPGTRLTVL.

The chain joins TRBV4-3 to TRBJ2-2; D gene uncertain. This CDR3 spans 16 amino acids. The V end was cut by 0 bases, the J end by 8 bases, with 16 bases between. Germline V gene sequence: CDR1 LGHNA, CDR2 YSLEER. CDR3 DNA sequence: TGCGCCAGCAGCCAAGACGCTCAACCTAAATGGGGGGAGCTGTTTTTT. Translated: CASSQDAQPKWGELFF.

This clone was detected once. The CDR3 sequence is CASSAGSPGAGGLSETQYF. The DNA for the CDR3 is TGTGCCAGCAGCGCGGGGTCCCCAGGGGCGGGGGGGCTTTCGGAGACCCAGTACTTC. The genes are TRBV9 and TRBJ2-5; TRBD2 matches 9 bases. The CDR3 is 19 residues long. Per germline, CDR1 SGDLS and CDR2 YYNGEE. Trimming removed 3 bases from V and 5 bases from J; junction bases left unmatched: 20.

The chain has TRBV7-6 and TRBJ1-2; D is possibly TRBD1 (6 bases). This CDR3 spans 15 amino acids. Trimming pared 1 base from V and 6 bases from J, leaving 15 bases between. Germline CDR1 and CDR2: SGHVS and FNYEAQ. The CDR3 coding sequence is TGTGCCAGCAGCTTAGAGGGCAGGGGCAAGAATGGCTACACCTTC. Residues: CASSLEGRGKNGYTF.

CDR3 coding DNA: TGTGCCAGCAGTGAGCCTAGCCTCTCCTACAATGAGCAGTTCTTC. This encodes CASSEPSLSYNEQFF. The V gene is TRBV25-1, the J gene TRBJ2-1; possibly TRBD2 for D (5 bases). Looked up from germline, CDR1 is MGHDK and CDR2 is SYGVNS. V lost 3 bases and J lost 0, with 9 bases in between. The CDR3 is 15 residues long.

The chain recombines TRBV7-2 with TRBJ1-2; 10 bases are shared with TRBD1. V shed 5 bases and J 6 bases; nucleotides not matched to a gene: 12. Germline CDR1 SGHTA, CDR2 FQGNSA. CDR3 length equals 16 residues. The chain's CDR3 is CASSLGQGRERDGYTF. DNA for the CDR3: TGTGCCAGCAGCCTGGGACAGGGGAGGGAGAGGGATGGCTACACCTTC.

The J gene is TRBJ2-7, the V gene TRBV4-1; tentative D call: TRBD2 (6 bases). The CDR3 loop spans 16 amino acids. The germline CDR1 and CDR2 sequences are MGHRA and YSYEKL. Between the trimmed V and J ends, which lost 0 bases and 7 bases, there was a span of 19 bases. CDR3 in DNA: TGCGCCAGCAGCCAAGATCTGCCTAGCCTTGGGGGGGAGCAGTACTTC. Translated: CASSQDLPSLGGEQYF.

The CDR3 is CSATVQRGAFF. CDR3 in DNA: TGCAGTGCTACTGTCCAGCGGGGCGCTTTCTTT. The chain joins TRBV20-1 to TRBJ1-1, with D perhaps TRBD1 (5 bases). The CDR3 runs 11 residues. Deletions cut 4 bases from V and 11 bases from J, with 14 bases between. From germline, CDR1 is DFQATT and CDR2 SNEGSKA (reference sequence).

The rearrangement uses TRBV11-2 and TRBJ2-5, with D possibly TRBD2 on 5 matching bases. CDR1 is SGHAT, CDR2 FQNNGV, per germline. The ends were cut back, 5 bases at V and 8 bases at J, with 12 bases in the middle. The CDR3 totals 12 residues. Here the CDR3 DNA reads TGTGCCAGCAGCGCCGGACTCGTAACCCAGTACTTC. As protein: CASSAGLVTQYF.